The next 12 T cell receptor beta chains were all read from a single sample in a study of identical twins' blood T cells (dated by TCRdb to 2012 to 2014). Library preparation employed 5' RACE. TCRdb shows the sequencer as Illumina Genome Analyzer IIx. Starting from the raw public reads, TCRdb applied fastp trimming at Q25, assembled clones with MiXCR and retained in-frame beta chains. CDR3 protein duplicates are merged, each entry listing the most common genes and DNA. This sample is represented by fewer than 450,000 distinct CDR3 sequences; more than 25% of them were singletons. About 6% of the sample comes from the top ten. Material for sequencing was PBMCs. All receptors derive from a woman aged 18 to 55 in good health.

The chain links TRBV20-1 to TRBJ2-7, with D tentatively TRBD2 (5 bases). The V end was cut by 2 bases, the J end by 3 bases, with 11 bases between. The CDR3 sequence is 13 residues long. The germline V gene has CDR1 DFQATT and CDR2 SNEGSKA (reference sequence). The CDR3 loop reads CSARSSGNYEQYF. The CDR3 region has the DNA TGCAGTGCTAGATCGAGCGGTAACTACGAGCAGTACTTC.

The J gene is TRBJ1-3, the V gene TRBV18; TRBD1 aligns across 7 bases. This CDR3 spans 17 amino acids. CDR1 KGHSH and CDR2 LQKENI come from the germline V gene. V was pared by 2 bases and J by 0 bases, with 7 bases of the junction left unmatched. The CDR3 protein is CASSPWDRRYSGNTIYF. CDR3 in DNA: TGTGCCAGCTCACCATGGGACAGAAGATACTCTGGAAACACCATATATTTT.

As concerns this clonotype: One end of the junction is discordant with germline, which a read error may explain. The genes are TRBV4-3 and TRBJ2-7, with 7 bases that match TRBD2. This CDR3 is 15 amino acids long. Looked up from germline, CDR1 is LGHNA and CDR2 is YSLEER. The CDR3 region is CASSQRSGIDYGQYF. The CDR3 nucleotides read TGCGCCAGCAGCCAGAGAAGCGGGATAGACTACGGGCAGTACTTC.

The chain uses TRBV2 and TRBJ2-7; a weak D match, TRBD2 (5 bases). Trimming took 4 bases from V and 2 from J, leaving 12 bases between them. CDR1 and CDR2 (germline): SNHLY, FYNNEI. The CDR3 sequence is 14 residues long. CDR3 region: CASSVSSGPYEQYF. CDR3 DNA: TGTGCCAGCAGTGTAAGCAGCGGCCCCTACGAGCAGTACTTC.

In this sample, this clonotype turned up a few times. The genes are TRBV14 and TRBJ1-1; D might be TRBD1 (5 bases). In germline, CDR1 is SGHDN, CDR2 FVKESK. The germline V and J ends were trimmed by 2 bases and 5 bases, with 12 bases remaining between them. This CDR3 is built from 14 residues. The CDR3 spells CASSQMRGGTEAFF. The CDR3 bases are TGTGCCAGCAGCCAAATGAGGGGAGGAACTGAAGCTTTCTTT.

The chain combines TRBV5-4 with TRBJ1-6, with D possibly TRBD1 on 6 matching bases. Germline CDR1 is SGHNT and CDR2 is YYREEE (reference sequence). This CDR3 contains 15 residues. Trimming left V 3 bases short and J 9 bases short, with 16 bases between. The CDR3 protein is CASSSGQGQISPLHF. The CDR3 DNA reads TGTGCCAGCAGCTCGGGACAAGGGCAAATTTCACCCCTCCACTTT.

This clonotype was counted between two and nine times. The chain combines TRBV29-1 with TRBJ2-7, with D possibly matching TRBD1 (5 bases). The CDR3 loop spans 16 amino acids. Trimming cost V 4 bases and J 0 bases, with 19 bases left between them. The germline CDR1 and CDR2 sequences are SQVTM and ANQGSEA. The CDR3 loop is CSVVGQGIGVSYEQYF. The CDR3, as DNA: TGCAGCGTTGTCGGGCAGGGAATAGGGGTCTCCTACGAGCAGTACTTC.

This clonotype has more than one count but fewer than ten. The chain recombines TRBV3-1 with TRBJ1-2, with unresolved D. The V and J ends lost 3 bases and 2 bases respectively, with 10 bases between them. The CDR3 totals 14 residues. CDR1 is LGHDT and CDR2 is YNNKEL in the germline V gene (reference sequence). The chain's CDR3 is CASSHPGGNYGYTF. DNA of the CDR3: TGTGCCAGCAGCCATCCTGGAGGGAACTATGGCTACACCTTC.

A few counts support this clonotype. The chain employs TRBV6-1 and TRBJ2-1; no firm D call. V was trimmed by 0 bases and J by 1 base, leaving 1 base between them. The CDR3 has 13 residues. Per the germline V gene, CDR1 is MNHNS and CDR2 is SASEGT. This CDR3 reads CASSEASYNEQFF. The CDR3 nucleotides are TGTGCCAGCAGTGAAGCGTCCTACAATGAGCAGTTCTTC.

This sequence joins TRBV29-1 and TRBJ1-1; D gene unclear. The CDR3 runs 13 residues. Trimming pared 7 bases from V and 10 bases from J, leaving 22 bases between. Germline loops: CDR1 SQVTM, CDR2 ANQGSEA. DNA of the CDR3: TGCAGCGCCCTTCGGGAGGGATTCCAAGTAGCTTTCTTT. It encodes CSALREGFQVAFF.

The chain joins TRBV5-6 to TRBJ2-4; TRBD1 matches 8 bases. V gave up 2 bases and J gave up 6 bases; unmatched junction bases: 4. Germline lookup yields CDR1 SGHDT and CDR2 YYEEEE. The CDR3 is 14 amino acids. Written as DNA, the CDR3 is TGTGCCAGCAGCTTCAGGGGGCGAGGAAACATTCAGTACTTC. Its protein is CASSFRGRGNIQYF.

The chain couples TRBV6-5 to TRBJ1-1; D not resolved. Trimming removed 4 bases from V and 4 bases from J, with 13 bases in between. This CDR3 region has 14 residues. Looked up from germline, CDR1 is MNHEY and CDR2 is SVGAGI. CDR3 amino acids: CASSFEGRSTEAFF. The CDR3 coding sequence is TGTGCCAGCAGTTTTGAGGGTAGGAGCACTGAAGCTTTCTTT.